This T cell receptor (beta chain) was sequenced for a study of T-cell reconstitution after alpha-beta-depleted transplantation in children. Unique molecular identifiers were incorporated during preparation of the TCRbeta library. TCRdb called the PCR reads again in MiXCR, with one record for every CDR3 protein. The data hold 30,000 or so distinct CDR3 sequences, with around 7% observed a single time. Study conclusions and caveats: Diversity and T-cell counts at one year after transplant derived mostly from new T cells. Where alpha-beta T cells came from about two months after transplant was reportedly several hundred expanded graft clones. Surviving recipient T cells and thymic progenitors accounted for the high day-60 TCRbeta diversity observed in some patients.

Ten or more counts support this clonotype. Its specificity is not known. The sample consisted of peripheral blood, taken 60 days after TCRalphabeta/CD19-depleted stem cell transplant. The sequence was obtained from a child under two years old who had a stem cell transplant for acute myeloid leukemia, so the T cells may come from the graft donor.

In DNA form, the CDR3 reads TGTGCCAGCACCACAGGGAGGGCGAAAAACATTCAGTACTTC. Residues: CASTTGRAKNIQYF. J is TRBJ2-4 and V is TRBV7-2, with D possibly matching TRBD2 (7 bases). From germline, CDR1 is SGHTA and CDR2 FQGNSA. The length of the CDR3 is 14 residues. V lost 7 bases, J lost 4 bases, and 14 bases lay in between.